What follows is one T cell receptor beta chain and its context. Antigen unknown. The data were obtained in a study of cytomegalovirus exposure and HLA in healthy donors. Study-level background: As released early, the data held about 85 million unique TCRs from HLA-typed donors. Genotyping of 400 or so donors showed that 70% to 90% belonged to the Caucasian-associated ancestry cluster. Study-level findings and limits: As a later analysis showed, several of the most significant clusters appeared to be linked to common viral pathogens. While the bulk of TCR sequences proved rare, some public TCRs turned up in many donors.

This CDR3 region has 17 residues. V was clipped by 2 bases and J by 2 bases, with 15 bases between them. CDR1 and CDR2 (germline): MNHEY, SMNVEV (reference sequence). The PCR made use of 60 Vbeta and 13 Jbeta primers. TCRdb's table, derived via immunoSEQ multiplex PCR, lists solely in-frame clones and lacks some. This table holds 100,000 to 150,000 clones, roughly 82% found once. Sequenced: PBMCs. The clonotype comes from a male donor in good health and CMV-seropositive. The chain couples TRBV27 to TRBJ2-2, with no clear D. CDR3 sequence: CASSLGPRKANTGELFF. CDR3 bases: TGTGCCAGCAGTTTAGGGCCACGGAAGGCTAACACCGGGGAGCTGTTTTTT.